These T cell receptor beta chains were read from a single sample in a study of blood T cell repertoires in COVID-19. TCRdb keeps only in-frame clones here, not all; method: immunoSEQ multiplex PCR. The profile covers 160,000 or so clones, with roughly 77% appearing a single time and 6.5% to 8% taken by the ten largest. Sequencing input: peripheral blood. The receptors shown here come from a man aged 65 to 85 with active or convalescent COVID-19. Each CDR3 is given with its conserved first and last residue. The D gene is left open where the match is weak. Clone size is stated in some rows and not others, as once, few, many or a class when expanded.

clone size: -
CDR3 length: 13
V gene: TRBV6-5
D gene: -
J gene: TRBJ2-1
CDR3 protein: CASVPTRDNEQFF
CDR3 DNA: TGTGCCAGCGTACCTACGCGGGACAATGAGCAGTTCTTC

clone size: -
CDR3 length: 14
V gene: TRBV2
D gene: -
J gene: TRBJ2-7
CDR3 protein: CASSERTARYEQYF
CDR3 DNA: TGTGCCAGCAGTGAACGGACAGCAAGGTACGAGCAGTACTTC

clone size: few
CDR3 length: 12
V gene: TRBV29-1
D gene: -
J gene: TRBJ2-7
CDR3 protein: CSVEDSAYEQYF
CDR3 DNA: TGCAGCGTTGAAGACTCCGCCTACGAGCAGTACTTC

clone size: -
CDR3 length: 16
V gene: TRBV24-1
D gene: TRBD2
J gene: TRBJ2-5
CDR3 protein: CATSAGLAGPDETQYF
CDR3 DNA: TGTGCCACCAGTGCAGGACTAGCGGGACCTGACGAGACCCAGTACTTC

clone size: -
CDR3 length: 12
V gene: TRBV5-4
D gene: -
J gene: TRBJ1-2
CDR3 protein: CASRIEDYGYTF
CDR3 DNA: TGTGCCAGCAGGATCGAGGACTATGGCTACACCTTC

clone size: -
CDR3 length: 12
V gene: TRBV19
D gene: -
J gene: TRBJ1-1
CDR3 protein: CASSSGGPEAFF
CDR3 DNA: TGTGCCAGTAGTTCCGGGGGGCCTGAAGCTTTCTTT

clone size: -
CDR3 length: 15
V gene: TRBV29-1
D gene: TRBD1
J gene: TRBJ1-2
CDR3 protein: CSVESGTGGIYGYTF
CDR3 DNA: TGCAGCGTTGAAAGTGGGACAGGGGGCATCTATGGCTACACCTTC

clone size: -
CDR3 length: 15
V gene: TRBV28
D gene: TRBD2
J gene: TRBJ2-1
CDR3 protein: CASSSGLGTYNEQFF
CDR3 DNA: TGTGCCAGCAGTTCGGGACTAGGGACCTACAATGAGCAGTTCTTC

clone size: -
CDR3 length: 14
V gene: TRBV18
D gene: TRBD1
J gene: TRBJ2-7
CDR3 protein: CASSHPSDRAEQYF
CDR3 DNA: TGTGCCAGCTCACACCCCTCGGACAGGGCCGAGCAGTACTTC

clone size: -
CDR3 length: 15
V gene: TRBV6-5
D gene: TRBD1
J gene: TRBJ2-7
CDR3 protein: CASSYSIGRGQEQYF
CDR3 DNA: TGTGCCAGCAGTTACTCGATCGGCAGGGGGCAAGAGCAGTACTTC

clone size: -
CDR3 length: 14
V gene: TRBV5-1
D gene: TRBD1
J gene: TRBJ1-2
CDR3 protein: CASSSGQGNYGYTF
CDR3 DNA: TGCGCCAGCAGCTCCGGACAGGGAAACTATGGCTACACCTTC

clone size: -
CDR3 length: 14
V gene: TRBV7-8
D gene: -
J gene: TRBJ1-1
CDR3 protein: CASSSTGSNTEAFF
CDR3 DNA: TGTGCCAGCAGCTCTACAGGGTCGAACACTGAAGCTTTCTTT

clone size: -
CDR3 length: 14
V gene: TRBV27
D gene: -
J gene: TRBJ2-3
CDR3 protein: CASSLSEQVDTQYF
CDR3 DNA: TGTGCCAGCAGTTTATCAGAGCAAGTAGATACGCAGTATTTT

clone size: few
CDR3 length: 18
V gene: TRBV9
D gene: TRBD2
J gene: TRBJ2-3
CDR3 protein: CASSVRTSGRASTDTQYF
CDR3 DNA: TGTGCCAGCAGCGTACGGACTAGCGGGAGGGCTAGCACAGATACGCAGTATTTT

clone size: -
CDR3 length: 15
V gene: TRBV13
D gene: TRBD2
J gene: TRBJ2-5
CDR3 protein: CASSLGIGGRETQYF
CDR3 DNA: TGTGCCAGCAGCTTAGGCATCGGCGGGAGAGAGACCCAGTACTTC

clone size: -
CDR3 length: 13
V gene: TRBV2
D gene: TRBD2
J gene: TRBJ2-7
CDR3 protein: CASWEGRIYEQYF
CDR3 DNA: TGTGCCAGCTGGGAGGGACGGATCTACGAGCAGTACTTC

clone size: -
CDR3 length: 12
V gene: TRBV7-8
D gene: -
J gene: TRBJ1-2
CDR3 protein: CASSLALDGYTF
CDR3 DNA: TGTGCCAGCAGCTTAGCGCTAGATGGCTACACCTTC

clone size: -
CDR3 length: 14
V gene: TRBV18
D gene: TRBD1
J gene: TRBJ2-2
CDR3 protein: CASSQDRHTGELFF
CDR3 DNA: TGTGCCAGCTCCCAGGACAGGCACACCGGGGAGCTGTTTTTT

clone size: -
CDR3 length: 12
V gene: TRBV12-3/TRBV12-4
D gene: -
J gene: TRBJ1-2
CDR3 protein: CASSLSRGGYTF
CDR3 DNA: TGTGCCAGCAGTTTATCACGGGGAGGCTACACCTTC

clone size: -
CDR3 length: 16
V gene: TRBV5-1
D gene: -
J gene: TRBJ1-4
CDR3 protein: CASSLEHQVANEKLFF
CDR3 DNA: TGCGCCAGCAGCTTGGAACACCAGGTTGCAAATGAAAAACTGTTTTTT

clone size: few
CDR3 length: 13
V gene: TRBV6-6
D gene: -
J gene: TRBJ1-5
CDR3 protein: CASMSGSNQPQHF
CDR3 DNA: TGTGCCAGCATGTCGGGGAGCAATCAGCCCCAGCATTTT

clone size: once
CDR3 length: 15
V gene: TRBV5-1
D gene: TRBD1
J gene: TRBJ2-1
CDR3 protein: CASSEGQGSGNEQFF
CDR3 DNA: TGCGCCAGCAGTGAGGGACAGGGGTCGGGCAATGAGCAGTTCTTC

clone size: few
CDR3 length: 15
V gene: TRBV2
D gene: -
J gene: TRBJ1-4
CDR3 protein: CASSEQGSTNEKLFF
CDR3 DNA: TGTGCCAGCAGTGAACAGGGGAGCACTAATGAAAAACTGTTTTTT

clone size: -
CDR3 length: 15
V gene: TRBV7-2
D gene: TRBD1
J gene: TRBJ2-7
CDR3 protein: CASSLVTGVRTEQYF
CDR3 DNA: TGTGCCAGCAGCTTAGTGACAGGGGTGCGGACCGAGCAGTACTTC

clone size: -
CDR3 length: 15
V gene: TRBV18
D gene: -
J gene: TRBJ2-7
CDR3 protein: CASSLPQGLYYEQYF
CDR3 DNA: TGTGCCAGCTCACTGCCACAGGGATTATACTACGAGCAGTACTTC